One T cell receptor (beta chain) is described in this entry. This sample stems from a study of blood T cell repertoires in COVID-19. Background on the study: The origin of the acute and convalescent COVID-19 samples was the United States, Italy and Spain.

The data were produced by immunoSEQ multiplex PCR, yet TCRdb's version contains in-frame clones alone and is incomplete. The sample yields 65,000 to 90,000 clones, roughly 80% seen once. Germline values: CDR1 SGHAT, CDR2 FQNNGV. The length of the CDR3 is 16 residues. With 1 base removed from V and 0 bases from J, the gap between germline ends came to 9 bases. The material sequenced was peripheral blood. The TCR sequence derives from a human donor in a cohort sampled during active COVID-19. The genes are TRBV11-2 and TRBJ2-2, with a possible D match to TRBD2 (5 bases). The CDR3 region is CASSLGRTSNTGELFF. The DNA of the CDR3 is TGTGCCAGCAGCTTAGGGAGGACCTCGAACACCGGGGAGCTGTTTTTT.